This T cell receptor beta chain was found in a study of T cell changes during pregnancy in multiple sclerosis. Germline CDR1 is SGDLS and CDR2 is YYNGEE. CDR3 length equals 15 residues. Trimming at V came to 0 bases and at J to 2 bases, leaving 4 bases not matched to a gene. Libraries were prepared by immunoSEQ multiplex PCR; TCRdb keeps only in-frame clonotypes and omits some of them. Among roughly 100,000 clones listed, around 92% were seen once. This sequence joins TRBV9 and TRBJ2-7; 8 positions agree with TRBD2. The TCR comes from a female donor with multiple sclerosis, enrolled in a pregnancy study. The sequencing used peripheral blood, collected in the second trimester of pregnancy. In nucleotides, the CDR3 is TGTGCCAGCAGCGTAGCCAGCGGGAGCACCTACGAGCAGTACTTC. It is translated as CASSVASGSTYEQYF.